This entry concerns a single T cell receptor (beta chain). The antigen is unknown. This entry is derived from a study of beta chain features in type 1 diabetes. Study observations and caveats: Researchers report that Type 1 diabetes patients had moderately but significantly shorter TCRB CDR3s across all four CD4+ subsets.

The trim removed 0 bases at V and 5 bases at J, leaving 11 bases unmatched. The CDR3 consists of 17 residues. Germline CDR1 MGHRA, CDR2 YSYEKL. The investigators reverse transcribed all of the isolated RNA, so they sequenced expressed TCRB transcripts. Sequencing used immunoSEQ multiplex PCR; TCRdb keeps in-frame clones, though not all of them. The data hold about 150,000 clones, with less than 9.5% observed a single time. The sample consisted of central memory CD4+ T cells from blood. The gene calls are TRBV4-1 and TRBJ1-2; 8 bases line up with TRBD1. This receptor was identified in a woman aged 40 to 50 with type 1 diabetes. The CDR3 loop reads CASSQEPLLTGDYGYTF. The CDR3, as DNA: TGCGCCAGCAGCCAAGAGCCCCTGTTGACAGGGGATTATGGCTACACCTTC.